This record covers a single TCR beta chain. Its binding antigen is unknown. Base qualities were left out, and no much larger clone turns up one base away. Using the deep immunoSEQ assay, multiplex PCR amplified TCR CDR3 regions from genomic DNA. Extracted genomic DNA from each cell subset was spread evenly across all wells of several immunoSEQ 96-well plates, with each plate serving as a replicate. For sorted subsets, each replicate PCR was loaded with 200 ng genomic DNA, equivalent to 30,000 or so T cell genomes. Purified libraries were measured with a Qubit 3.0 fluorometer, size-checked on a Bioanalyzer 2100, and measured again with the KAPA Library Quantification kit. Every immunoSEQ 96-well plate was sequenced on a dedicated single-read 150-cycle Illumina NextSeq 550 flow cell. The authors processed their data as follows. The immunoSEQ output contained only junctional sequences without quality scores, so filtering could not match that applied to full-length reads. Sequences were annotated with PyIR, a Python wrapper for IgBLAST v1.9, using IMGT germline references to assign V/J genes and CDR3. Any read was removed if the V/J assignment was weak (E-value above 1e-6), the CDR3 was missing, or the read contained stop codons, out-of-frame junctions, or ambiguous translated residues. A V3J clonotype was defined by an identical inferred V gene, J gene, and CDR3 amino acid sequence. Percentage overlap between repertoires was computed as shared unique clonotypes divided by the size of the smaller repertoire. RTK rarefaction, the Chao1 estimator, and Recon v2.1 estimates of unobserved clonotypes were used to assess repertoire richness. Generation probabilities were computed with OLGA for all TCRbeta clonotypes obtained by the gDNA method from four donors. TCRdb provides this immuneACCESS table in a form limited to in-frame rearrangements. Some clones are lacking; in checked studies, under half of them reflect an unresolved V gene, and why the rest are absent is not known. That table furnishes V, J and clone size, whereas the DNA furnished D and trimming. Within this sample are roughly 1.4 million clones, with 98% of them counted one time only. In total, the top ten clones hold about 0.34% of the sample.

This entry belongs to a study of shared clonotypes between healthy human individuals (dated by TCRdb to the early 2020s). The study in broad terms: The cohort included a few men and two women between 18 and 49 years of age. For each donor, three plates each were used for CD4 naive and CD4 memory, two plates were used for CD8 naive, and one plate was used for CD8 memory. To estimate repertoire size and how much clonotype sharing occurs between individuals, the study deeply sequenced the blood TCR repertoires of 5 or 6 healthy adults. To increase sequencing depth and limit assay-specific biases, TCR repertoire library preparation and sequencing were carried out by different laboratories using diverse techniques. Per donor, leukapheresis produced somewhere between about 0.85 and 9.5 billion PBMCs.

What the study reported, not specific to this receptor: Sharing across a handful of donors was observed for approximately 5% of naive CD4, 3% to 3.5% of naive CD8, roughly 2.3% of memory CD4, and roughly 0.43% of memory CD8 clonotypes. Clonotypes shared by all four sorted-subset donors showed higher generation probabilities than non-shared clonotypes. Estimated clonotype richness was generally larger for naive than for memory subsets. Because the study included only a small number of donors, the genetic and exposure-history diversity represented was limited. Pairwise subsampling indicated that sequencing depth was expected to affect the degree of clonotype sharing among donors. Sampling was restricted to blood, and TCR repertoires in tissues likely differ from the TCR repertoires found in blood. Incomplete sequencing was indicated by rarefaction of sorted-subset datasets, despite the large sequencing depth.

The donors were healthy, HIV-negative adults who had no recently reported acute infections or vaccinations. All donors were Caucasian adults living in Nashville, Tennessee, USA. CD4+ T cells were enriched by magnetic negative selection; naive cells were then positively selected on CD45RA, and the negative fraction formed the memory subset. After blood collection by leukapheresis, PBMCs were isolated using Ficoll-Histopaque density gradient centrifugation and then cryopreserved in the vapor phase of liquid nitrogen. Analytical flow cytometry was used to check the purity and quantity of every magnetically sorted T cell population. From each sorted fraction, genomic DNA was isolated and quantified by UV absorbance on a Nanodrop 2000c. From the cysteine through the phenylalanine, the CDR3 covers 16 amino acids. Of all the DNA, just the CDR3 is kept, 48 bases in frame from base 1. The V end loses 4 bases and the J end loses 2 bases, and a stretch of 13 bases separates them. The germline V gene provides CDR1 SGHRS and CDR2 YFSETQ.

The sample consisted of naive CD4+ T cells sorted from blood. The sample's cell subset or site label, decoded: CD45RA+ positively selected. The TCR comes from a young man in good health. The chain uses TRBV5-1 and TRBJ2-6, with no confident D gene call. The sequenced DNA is TGCGCCAGCAGCACTCAGTTTGGAGCTGGGGCCAACGTCCTGACTTTC. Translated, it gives CASSTQFGAGANVLTF.